A single sample gave rise to the 11 T cell receptor beta chains below, sequenced in a study of glioma-infiltrating T cells after dendritic cell vaccination. The assay was immunoSEQ multiplex PCR, and TCRdb's table has in-frame clones only and misses some. The table has fewer than 85,000 clones, approximately 90% seen once. The sample here was blood, taken before dendritic cell vaccination. These receptors all stem from a human donor with glioblastoma.

This clone has just a few counts. The chain recombines TRBV6-5 with TRBJ1-1; D is unresolved. Germline V gene lookup returns CDR1 MNHEY and CDR2 SVGAGI. V was pared by 2 bases and J by 2 bases, with 9 bases between. The CDR3 loop spans 14 amino acids. The CDR3 DNA reads TGTGCCAGCAGTTACACAGAAAGTAACACTGAAGCTTTCTTT. Protein sequence: CASSYTESNTEAFF.

This clone was seen a handful of times. The chain has TRBV6-1 and TRBJ1-3; 8 bases align to TRBD1. The V and J ends lost 3 bases and 8 bases, in that order; junction bases with no gene match: 3. This CDR3 contains 13 residues. The V gene's germline CDR1 is MNHNS and CDR2 SASEGT. CDR3 DNA: TGTGCCAGCAGTGAGGACAGGGTGGACACCATATATTTT. Translated: CASSEDRVDTIYF.

Worth noting for this clone: In the same sample, other DNA sequences code for this CDR3. DNA for the CDR3: TGTGCCTGGAGTGTTACCCGGGAGACCCAGTACTTC. It yields the protein CAWSVTRETQYF. The rearrangement uses TRBV30 and TRBJ2-5, with no clear D. V was clipped by 0 bases and J by 5 bases, with 7 bases between them. The CDR3 is made up of 12 amino acids. The germline V gene encodes CDR1 GTSNPN and CDR2 SVGIG (reference sequence).

This clone was seen once. The CDR3 does not end in the conserved phenylalanine or tryptophan, so this is likely a read error. The chain employs TRBV11-2 and TRBJ2-7; 11 nucleotides agree with TRBD2. The trim removed 5 bases at V and 4 bases at J, leaving 10 bases unmatched. The CDR3 sequence is 16 residues long. Germline CDR1 and CDR2: SGHAT and FQNNGV. Here the CDR3 reads CASSPQTSGDLYEQYL. In DNA, the CDR3 is TGTGCCAGCAGCCCACAGACTAGCGGGGATCTTTACGAGCAGTACCTC.

The genes are TRBV29-1 and TRBJ2-7; 11 bases match TRBD2. Germline CDR1 SQVTM, CDR2 ANQGSEA. This CDR3 has 13 residues. With 4 bases clipped from V and 7 bases from J, the junction kept 6 bases outside the gene matches. CDR3 DNA: TGCAGCGTTGTGGCTAGCGGGGGGCCGGAGCAGTACTTC. Amino acids: CSVVASGGPEQYF.

The chain has TRBV2 and TRBJ2-5; no clear D. The CDR3 contains 11 residues. The germline V gene encodes CDR1 SNHLY and CDR2 FYNNEI. Deletions cut 7 bases from V and 2 bases from J, with 5 bases between. CDR3 in DNA: TGTGCCAGCAATACTCAAGAGACCCAGTACTTC. Its protein is CASNTQETQYF.

The chain recombines TRBV27 with TRBJ2-1; tentatively, D is TRBD1 (5 bases). Trimming shortened V by 3 bases and J by 7 bases, and 16 bases separated the two germline ends. This CDR3 contains 15 residues. Germline-derived CDR1 and CDR2 are MNHEY and SMNVEV (reference sequence). CDR3 sequence (DNA): TGTGCCAGCAGTTTTCCCCCAGGGTCCTTGAATGAGCAGTTCTTC. It translates to CASSFPPGSLNEQFF.

This sequence joins TRBV6-5 and TRBJ2-2; D is possibly TRBD1 (5 bases). This CDR3 region has 13 residues. Germline CDR1 reads MNHEY; CDR2 reads SVGAGI. Trimming shortened V by 10 bases and J by 5 bases, and 14 bases separated the two germline ends. CDR3 nucleotide sequence: TGTGCCATTTCGCGCAGGGCGACCGGGGAGCTGTTTTTT. This encodes CAISRRATGELFF.

The chain employs TRBV14 and TRBJ2-7; 7 bases are shared with TRBD1. CDR1 is SGHDN, CDR2 FVKESK, per germline. The V gene end was trimmed by 2 bases and the J gene end by 3 bases; junction bases not matched to a gene: 7. The CDR3 contains 15 residues. CDR3 amino acids: CASSQRQGGSYEQYF. The CDR3 bases are TGTGCCAGCAGCCAAAGACAGGGTGGGAGCTACGAGCAGTACTTC.

The V gene is TRBV6-1, the J gene TRBJ1-1, with 8 positions matching TRBD1. Per germline, CDR1 MNHNS and CDR2 SASEGT. Trimming took 3 bases from V and 5 from J; bases not matched to a gene: 8. This CDR3 comprises 15 residues. The CDR3 loop is CASSDPRTGRTEAFF. The CDR3 DNA follows: TGTGCCAGCAGTGATCCCCGGACAGGGAGGACTGAAGCTTTCTTT.

The J gene is TRBJ1-2, the V gene TRBV2, with 7 bases matching TRBD1. Looked up from germline, CDR1 is SNHLY and CDR2 is FYNNEI. The CDR3 spans 12 residues. V was clipped by 4 bases and J by 4 bases; unmatched bases: 0. Written as DNA, the CDR3 is TGTGCCAGCAGTGGACAGGGCTATGGCTACACCTTC. The encoded protein is CASSGQGYGYTF. The variable domain in full, with the rest retrieved from reference TRBV2 and TRBJ1-2, is EPEVTQTPSHQVTQMGQEVILRCVPISNHLYFYWYRQILGQKVEFLVSFYNNEISEKSEIFDDQFSVERPDGSNFTLKIRSTKLEDSAMYFCASSGQGYGYTFGSGTRLTVV.